This T cell receptor (beta chain) originates from a study of neoadjuvant anti-PD-1 for oral cavity cancer. For the study at large: Most patients had three to four biweekly doses of 3 mg/kg nivolumab before resection.

Blood libraries mostly used around 500 ng genomic DNA, six replicates each. The method was immunoSEQ multiplex PCR; TCRdb's version includes in-frame clones alone and lacks a portion of them. The top ten hold around 2.9% of the sample, which has some 6,700 clones, 72% seen once. CDR1 SGHTA and CDR2 FQGNSA come from the germline V gene. The V and J ends lost 4 bases and 0 bases, in that order; junction bases with no gene match: 9. The CDR3 is made up of 16 amino acids. PBMCs were not maintained or expanded in culture before analysis. The clonotype comes from a person aged 35-79 years with oral cavity squamous cell carcinoma. The chain combines TRBV7-2 with TRBJ2-7; 7 bases line up with TRBD2. The source material was PBMCs, sampled before nivolumab (anti-PD-1) treatment. DNA of the CDR3: TGTGCCAGCAGCTCCGCTGGGCGGGGGAGCTCCTACGAGCAGTACTTC. It codes for CASSSAGRGSSYEQYF.